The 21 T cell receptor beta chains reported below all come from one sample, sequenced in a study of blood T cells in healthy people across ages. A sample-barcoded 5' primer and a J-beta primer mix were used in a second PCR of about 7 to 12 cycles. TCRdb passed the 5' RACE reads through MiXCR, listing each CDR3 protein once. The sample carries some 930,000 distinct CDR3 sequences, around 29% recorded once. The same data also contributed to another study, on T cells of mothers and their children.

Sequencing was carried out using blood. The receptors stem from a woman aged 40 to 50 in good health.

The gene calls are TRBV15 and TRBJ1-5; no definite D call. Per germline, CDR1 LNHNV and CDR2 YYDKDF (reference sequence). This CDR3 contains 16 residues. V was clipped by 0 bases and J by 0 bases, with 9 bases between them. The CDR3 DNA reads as TGTGCCACCAGCAGAGATCGATGGGGTAGCAATCAGCCCCAGCATTTT. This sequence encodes CATSRDRWGSNQPQHF.

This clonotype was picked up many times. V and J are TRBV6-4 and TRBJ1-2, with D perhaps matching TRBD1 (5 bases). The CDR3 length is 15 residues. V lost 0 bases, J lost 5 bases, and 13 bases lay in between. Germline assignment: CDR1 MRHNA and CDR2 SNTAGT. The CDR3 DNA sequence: TGTGCCAGCAGTGACTCGGGGACTCCCCTGTATGGCTACACCTTC. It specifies CASSDSGTPLYGYTF.

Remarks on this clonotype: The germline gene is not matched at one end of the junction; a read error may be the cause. The CDR3 reads CASNLVSVTTNEKLFF. Written as DNA, the CDR3 is TGTGCCAGCAACTTAGTCTCTGTAACAACTAATGAAAAACTGTTTTTT. The gene calls are TRBV7-8 and TRBJ1-4; no clear D gene. The CDR3 is 16 amino acids. The germline gives CDR1 SGHVS, CDR2 FQNEAQ.

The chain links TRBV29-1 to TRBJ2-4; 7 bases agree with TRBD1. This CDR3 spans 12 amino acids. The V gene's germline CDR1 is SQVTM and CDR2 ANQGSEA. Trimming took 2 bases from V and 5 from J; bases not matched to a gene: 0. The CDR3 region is CSVEQGENIQYF. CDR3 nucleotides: TGCAGCGTTGAACAGGGGGAAAACATTCAGTACTTC. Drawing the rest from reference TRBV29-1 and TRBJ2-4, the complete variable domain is SAVISQKPSRDICQRGTSLTIQCQVDSQVTMMFWYRQQPGQSLTLIATANQGSEATYESGFVIDKFPISRPNLTFSTLTVSNMSPEDSSIYLCSVEQGENIQYFGAGTRLSVL.

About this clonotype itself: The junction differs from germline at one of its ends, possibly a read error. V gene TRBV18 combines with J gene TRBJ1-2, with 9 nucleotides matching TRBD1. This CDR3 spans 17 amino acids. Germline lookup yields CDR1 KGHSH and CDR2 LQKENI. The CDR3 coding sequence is TGTGCCGGCTCACAAACACCTAAACCGGGACAGGGAGGAGGCTACACCTTC. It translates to CAGSQTPKPGQGGGYTF. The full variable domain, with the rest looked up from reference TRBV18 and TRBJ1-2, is NAGVMQNPRHLVRRRGQEARLRCSPMKGHSHVYWYRQLPEEGLKFMVYLQKENIIDESGMPKERFSAEFPKEGPSILRIQQVVRGDSAAYFCAGSQTPKPGQGGGYTFGSGTRLTVV.

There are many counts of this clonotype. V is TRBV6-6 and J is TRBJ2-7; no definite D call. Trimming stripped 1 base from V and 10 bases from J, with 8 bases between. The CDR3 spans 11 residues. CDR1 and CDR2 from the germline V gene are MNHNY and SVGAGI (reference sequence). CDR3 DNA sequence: TGTGCCAGCAGTTACTTGGATGGCCAGTACTTC. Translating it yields CASSYLDGQYF.

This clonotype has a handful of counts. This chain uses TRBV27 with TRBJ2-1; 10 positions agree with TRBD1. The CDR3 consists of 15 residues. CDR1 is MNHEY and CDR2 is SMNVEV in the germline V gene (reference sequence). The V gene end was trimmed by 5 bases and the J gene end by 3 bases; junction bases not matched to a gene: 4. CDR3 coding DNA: TGTGCCAGCAGTCCGGGACAGGGGTACTACAATGAGCAGTTCTTC. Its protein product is CASSPGQGYYNEQFF.

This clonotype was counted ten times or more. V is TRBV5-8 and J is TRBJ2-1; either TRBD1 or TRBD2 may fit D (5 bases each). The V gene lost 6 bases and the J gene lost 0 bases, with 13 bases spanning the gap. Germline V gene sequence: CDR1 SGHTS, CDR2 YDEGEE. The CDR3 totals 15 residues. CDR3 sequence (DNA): TGTGCCAGCATTCAGGGACGGAGCTCCTACAATGAGCAGTTCTTC. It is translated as CASIQGRSSYNEQFF.

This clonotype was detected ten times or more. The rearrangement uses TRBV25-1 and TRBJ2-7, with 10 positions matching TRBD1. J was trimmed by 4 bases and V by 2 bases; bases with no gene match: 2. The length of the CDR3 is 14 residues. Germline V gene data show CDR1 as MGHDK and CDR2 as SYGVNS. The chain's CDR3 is CASSEGTGVYEQYF. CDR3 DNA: TGTGCCAGCAGTGAAGGGACAGGGGTTTACGAGCAGTACTTC.

CDR3: CAWSVARTDLSNQPQHF. CDR3 nucleotides: TGTGCCTGGAGTGTAGCTAGAACAGATCTTAGCAATCAGCCCCAGCATTTT. V usage is TRBV30 and J usage is TRBJ1-5; D remains unclear. CDR3 length: 17 amino acids. Germline V CDR1 and CDR2: GTSNPN, SVGIG (reference sequence). Trimming removed 0 bases at V and 0 bases at J, with 15 bases between.

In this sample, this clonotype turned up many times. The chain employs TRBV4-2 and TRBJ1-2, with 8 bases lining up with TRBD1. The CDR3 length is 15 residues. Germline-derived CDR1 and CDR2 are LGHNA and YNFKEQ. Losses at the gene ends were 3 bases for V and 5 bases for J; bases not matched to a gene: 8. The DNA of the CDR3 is TGTGCCAGCAGCCAGGATGGACAGGGTTTTTATGGCTACACCTTC. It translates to CASSQDGQGFYGYTF.

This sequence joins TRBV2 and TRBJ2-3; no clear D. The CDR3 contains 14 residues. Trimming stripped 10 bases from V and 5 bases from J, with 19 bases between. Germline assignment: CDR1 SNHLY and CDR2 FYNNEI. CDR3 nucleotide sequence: TGTGCCAACAACTCGGGCCGACCCCGAGATACGCAGTATTTT. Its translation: CANNSGRPRDTQYF.

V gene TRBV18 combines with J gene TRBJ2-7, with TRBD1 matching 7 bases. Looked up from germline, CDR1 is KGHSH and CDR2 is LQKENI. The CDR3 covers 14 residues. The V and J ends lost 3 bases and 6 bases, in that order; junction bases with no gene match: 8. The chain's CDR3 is CASSPGQSSAEQYF. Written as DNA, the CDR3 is TGTGCCAGCTCACCGGGACAGTCTTCCGCCGAGCAGTACTTC.

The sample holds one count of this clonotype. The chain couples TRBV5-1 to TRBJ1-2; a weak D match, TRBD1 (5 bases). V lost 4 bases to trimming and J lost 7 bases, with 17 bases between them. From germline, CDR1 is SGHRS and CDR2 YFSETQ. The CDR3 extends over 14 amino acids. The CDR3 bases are TGCGCCAGCAGCCCCCCCCTGCAAGGGACTGGCTACACCTTC. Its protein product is CASSPPLQGTGYTF.

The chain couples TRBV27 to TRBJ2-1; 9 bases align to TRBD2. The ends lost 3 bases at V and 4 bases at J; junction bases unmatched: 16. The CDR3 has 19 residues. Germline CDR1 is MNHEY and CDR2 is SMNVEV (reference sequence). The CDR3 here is CASSFIAGVRHLKYNEQFF. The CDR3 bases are TGTGCCAGCAGTTTCATAGCGGGGGTACGGCACTTGAAGTACAATGAGCAGTTCTTC.

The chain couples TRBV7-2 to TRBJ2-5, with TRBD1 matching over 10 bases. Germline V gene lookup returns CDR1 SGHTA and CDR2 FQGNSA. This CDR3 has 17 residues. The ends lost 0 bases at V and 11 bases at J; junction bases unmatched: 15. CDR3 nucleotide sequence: TGTGCCAGCAGCTTAGCCTATTCCGGGACAGGGGCGAGTGAGCAGTACTTC. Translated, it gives CASSLAYSGTGASEQYF.

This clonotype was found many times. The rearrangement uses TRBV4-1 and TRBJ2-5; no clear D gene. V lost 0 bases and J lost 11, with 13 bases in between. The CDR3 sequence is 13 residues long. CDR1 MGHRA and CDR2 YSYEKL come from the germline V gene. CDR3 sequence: CASSQDRTGLQYF. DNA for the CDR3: TGCGCCAGCAGCCAAGATCGAACCGGCTTGCAGTACTTC.

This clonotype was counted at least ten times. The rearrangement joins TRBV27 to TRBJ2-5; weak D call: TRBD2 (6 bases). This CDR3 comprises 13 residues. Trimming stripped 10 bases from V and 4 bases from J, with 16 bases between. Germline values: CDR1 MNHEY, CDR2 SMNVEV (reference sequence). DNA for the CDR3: TGTGCCACCGCGTCTAGCGTTGGAGAGACCCAGTACTTC. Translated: CATASSVGETQYF.

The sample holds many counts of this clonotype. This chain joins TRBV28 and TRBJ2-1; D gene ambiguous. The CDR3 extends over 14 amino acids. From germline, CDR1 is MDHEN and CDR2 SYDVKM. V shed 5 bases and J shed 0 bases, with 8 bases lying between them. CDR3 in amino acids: CASSRPPSYNEQFF. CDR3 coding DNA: TGTGCCAGCAGTCGGCCGCCCTCCTACAATGAGCAGTTCTTC.

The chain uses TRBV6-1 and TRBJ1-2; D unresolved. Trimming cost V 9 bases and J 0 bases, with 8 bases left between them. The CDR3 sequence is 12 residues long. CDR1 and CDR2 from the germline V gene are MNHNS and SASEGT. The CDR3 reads CASQRANYGYTF. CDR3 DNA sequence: TGTGCCAGTCAAAGAGCTAACTATGGCTACACCTTC.

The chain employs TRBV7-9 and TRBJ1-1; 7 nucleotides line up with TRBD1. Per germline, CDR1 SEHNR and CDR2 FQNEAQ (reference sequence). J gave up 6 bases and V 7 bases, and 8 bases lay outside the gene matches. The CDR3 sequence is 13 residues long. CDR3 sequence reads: CASTFRDSPEAFF. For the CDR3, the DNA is TGTGCCAGCACCTTTCGGGACAGTCCTGAAGCTTTCTTT.